This record looks at one T cell receptor beta chain sequence and its context. Antigen: not known. These data are taken from a study of T-cell memory formation after mild COVID-19. Study at large: For the most part, TCR clusters were specific to one donor. Study results and caveats: The pre-infection memory compartment contained some responding clones, suggesting cross-reactive memory joined. Day 15 to 85 contracting clones showed balanced CD4/CD8; day 15 to 37 expanders favored CD4+.

MiXCR, run by TCRdb on the 5' RACE reads, gives a single entry per CDR3 protein. The data hold roughly 450,000 distinct CDR3 sequences, with about 20% observed a single time. CDR3 length: 13 residues. V gave up 5 bases and J gave up 4 bases, with 10 bases separating them. CDR1 SEHNR and CDR2 FQNEAQ come from the germline V gene (reference sequence). The clonotype comes from a man between 18 and 35 years old who had mild COVID-19 (a few samples of this study predate the infection). Cell type and time point are not known. The sample consisted of PBMCs or a T cell subset sorted from them (not recorded which). The V gene is TRBV7-9, the J gene TRBJ2-3; D unresolved. The CDR3 region is CASSPSASDTQYF. DNA of the CDR3: TGTGCCAGCAGCCCCTCAGCTTCAGATACGCAGTATTTT.